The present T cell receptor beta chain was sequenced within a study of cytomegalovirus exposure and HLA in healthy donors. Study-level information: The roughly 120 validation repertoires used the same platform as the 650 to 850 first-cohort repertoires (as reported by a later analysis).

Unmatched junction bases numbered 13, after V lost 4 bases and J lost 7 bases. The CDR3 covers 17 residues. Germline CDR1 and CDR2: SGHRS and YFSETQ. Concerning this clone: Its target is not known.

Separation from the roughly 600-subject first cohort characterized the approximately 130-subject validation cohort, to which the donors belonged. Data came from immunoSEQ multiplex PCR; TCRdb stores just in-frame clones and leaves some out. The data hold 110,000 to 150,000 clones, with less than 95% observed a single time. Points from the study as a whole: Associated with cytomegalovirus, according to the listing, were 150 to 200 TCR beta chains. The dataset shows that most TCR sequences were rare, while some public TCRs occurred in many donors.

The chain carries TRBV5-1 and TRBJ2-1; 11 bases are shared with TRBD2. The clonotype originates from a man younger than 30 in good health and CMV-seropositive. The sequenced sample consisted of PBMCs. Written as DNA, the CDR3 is TGCGCCAGCAGCCCCCGCTCCTTAGCGGGAGGGCCGAATGAGCAGTTCTTC. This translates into CASSPRSLAGGPNEQFF.